This is a list of T cell receptor beta chains from one sample in a study of blood T cell repertoires in COVID-19. Clones were read by immunoSEQ multiplex PCR, and TCRdb kept only the in-frame ones, dropping some. Of hundreds of thousands of clones in the sample, 65% to 90% were seen once. What was sequenced was peripheral blood. These receptors all come from a man between 50 and 59 years old with COVID-19, enrolled during active disease. CDR3s include the opening cysteine and the closing phenylalanine or tryptophan. A D gene is named only where the DNA matches it firmly. For some rows the clone size is stated as once, few or many, or as a class when expanded; others skip it.

CDR3 DNA: TGTGCCAGCAGCAGAATCCCTAGCGGAGGCTACAATGAGCAGTTCTTC; CDR3 protein: CASSRIPSGGYNEQFF; clone size: .; V gene: TRBV7-2; D gene: TRBD2; J gene: TRBJ2-1
CDR3 DNA: TGTGCCAGCAGTGAAGTTCCACCCCAGGGGCAGTACTTC; CDR3 protein: CASSEVPPQGQYF; clone size: .; V gene: TRBV6-1; D gene: .; J gene: TRBJ2-7
CDR3 DNA: TGCGCCAGCAGCTTGCTCGGAATCCGGGACTACATGAACACTGAAGCTTTCTTT; CDR3 protein: CASSLLGIRDYMNTEAFF; clone size: .; V gene: TRBV5-1; D gene: .; J gene: TRBJ1-1
CDR3 DNA: TGTGCCAGCAGCTTATGGAGGAGCTCCTACGAGCAGTACTTC; CDR3 protein: CASSLWRSSYEQYF; clone size: .; V gene: TRBV7-8; D gene: .; J gene: TRBJ2-7
CDR3 DNA: TGTGCCAGCAGCTTAACCATACAGGGGGACTACACCTTC; CDR3 protein: CASSLTIQGDYTF; clone size: once; V gene: TRBV7-3; D gene: TRBD1; J gene: TRBJ1-2
CDR3 DNA: TGTGCCAGCAGCCTCCTCGGGACTAGCGGGGGCAACGAGACCCAGTACTTC; CDR3 protein: CASSLLGTSGGNETQYF; clone size: .; V gene: TRBV7-3; D gene: TRBD2; J gene: TRBJ2-5
CDR3 DNA: TGTGCCAGCACCCATGGGGGGGGTGGATCACCCCTCCACTTT; CDR3 protein: CASTHGGGGSPLHF; clone size: .; V gene: TRBV3-1/TRBV3-2; D gene: .; J gene: TRBJ1-6
CDR3 DNA: TGCGCCAGCAATAACGGGACAGGGGGTGGAGAAAAACTGTTTTTT; CDR3 protein: CASNNGTGGGEKLFF; clone size: .; V gene: TRBV5-1; D gene: TRBD1; J gene: TRBJ1-4
CDR3 DNA: TGTGCCAGCTCACCACGACAGGGGGCGGATTCACCCCTCCACTTT; CDR3 protein: CASSPRQGADSPLHF; clone size: few; V gene: TRBV18; D gene: TRBD1; J gene: TRBJ1-6
CDR3 DNA: TGTGCCAGCAGTCAACAACCGGGACTAGTTTCAAATGAGCAGTTCTTC; CDR3 protein: CASSQQPGLVSNEQFF; clone size: .; V gene: TRBV27; D gene: TRBD2; J gene: TRBJ2-1
CDR3 DNA: TGCGCCAGCAGCTTGTTAGTTAGCGGGGGGGCATACAATGAGCAGTTCTTC; CDR3 protein: CASSLLVSGGAYNEQFF; clone size: .; V gene: TRBV5-1; D gene: TRBD2; J gene: TRBJ2-1
CDR3 DNA: TGTGCCAGCAGTTCCTTTAGCGGGGGTCTGTACAATGAGCAGTTCTTC; CDR3 protein: CASSSFSGGLYNEQFF; clone size: .; V gene: TRBV3-1/TRBV3-2; D gene: TRBD2; J gene: TRBJ2-1
CDR3 DNA: TGTGCCAGCAGCGTAGCAGCGAACACCGGGGAGCTGTTTTTT; CDR3 protein: CASSVAANTGELFF; clone size: .; V gene: TRBV9; D gene: .; J gene: TRBJ2-2
CDR3 DNA: TGTGCCAGAAGTTCCGGGACTAACACCGGGGAGCTGTTTTTT; CDR3 protein: CARSSGTNTGELFF; clone size: .; V gene: TRBV5-3; D gene: .; J gene: TRBJ2-2
CDR3 DNA: TGTGCCAGCAGCGTAGCGGGACAGGGGAGGAGCTACACCTTC; CDR3 protein: CASSVAGQGRSYTF; clone size: .; V gene: TRBV9; D gene: TRBD1; J gene: TRBJ1-2
CDR3 DNA: TGTGCCTGGAGTCCAAAGACGGGACTCTCTGGGGCCAACGTCCTGACTTTC; CDR3 protein: CAWSPKTGLSGANVLTF; clone size: .; V gene: TRBV30; D gene: .; J gene: TRBJ2-6
CDR3 DNA: TGTGCCAGCAGCTTAGGCAGGGGGCTCTACAATGAGCAGTTCTTC; CDR3 protein: CASSLGRGLYNEQFF; clone size: .; V gene: TRBV11-2; D gene: TRBD1; J gene: TRBJ2-1
CDR3 DNA: TGTGCCAGTAGTATGGGGCTCCTTACAGGGGGCCGAAACATTCAGTACTTC; CDR3 protein: CASSMGLLTGGRNIQYF; clone size: .; V gene: TRBV19; D gene: TRBD1; J gene: TRBJ2-4
CDR3 DNA: TGTGCCAGCAGCTTATCCTCCCTGCAGGGTTACAATCAGCCCCAGCATTTT; CDR3 protein: CASSLSSLQGYNQPQHF; clone size: few; V gene: TRBV7-2; D gene: .; J gene: TRBJ1-5
CDR3 DNA: TGTGCCAGCAGGCCTCAGGGGTTTGGCAATCAGCCCCAGCATTTT; CDR3 protein: CASRPQGFGNQPQHF; clone size: .; V gene: TRBV7-2; D gene: .; J gene: TRBJ1-5